This T cell receptor (beta chain) was observed in a study of T cell changes during pregnancy in multiple sclerosis. The germline gives CDR1 MNHNS, CDR2 SASEGT. Trimming removed 10 bases from V and 2 bases from J, with 4 bases in between. CDR3 length: 10 residues. Data came from immunoSEQ multiplex PCR; TCRdb stores just in-frame clones and leaves some out. Seen here are under 90,000 clones, roughly 94% observed once, and the top ten hold 0.8% to 1%. V gene TRBV6-1 combines with J gene TRBJ2-3; D is unresolved. The sequences come from peripheral blood, collected in the second trimester of pregnancy. This receptor was identified in a female donor in good health, enrolled as a control in a pregnancy study. The CDR3 DNA is TGTGCCATCTACACAGATACGCAGTATTTT. Translation: CAIYTDTQYF.